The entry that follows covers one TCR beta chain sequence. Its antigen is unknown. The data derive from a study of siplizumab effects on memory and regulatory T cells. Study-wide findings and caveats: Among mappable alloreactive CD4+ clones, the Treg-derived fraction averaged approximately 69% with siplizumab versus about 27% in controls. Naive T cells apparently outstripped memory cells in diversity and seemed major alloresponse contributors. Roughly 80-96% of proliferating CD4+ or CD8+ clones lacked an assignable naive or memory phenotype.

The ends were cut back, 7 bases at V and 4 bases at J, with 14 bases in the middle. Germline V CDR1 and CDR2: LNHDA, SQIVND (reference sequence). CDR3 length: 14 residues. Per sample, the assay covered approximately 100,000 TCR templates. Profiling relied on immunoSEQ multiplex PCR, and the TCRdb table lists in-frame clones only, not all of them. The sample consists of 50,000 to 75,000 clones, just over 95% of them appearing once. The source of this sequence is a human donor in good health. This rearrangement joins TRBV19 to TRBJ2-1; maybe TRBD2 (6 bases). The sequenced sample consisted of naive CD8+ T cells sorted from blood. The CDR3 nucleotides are TGTGCCAGTAAGGAGGAGGCGGGGTACAATGAGCAGTTCTTC. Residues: CASKEEAGYNEQFF.